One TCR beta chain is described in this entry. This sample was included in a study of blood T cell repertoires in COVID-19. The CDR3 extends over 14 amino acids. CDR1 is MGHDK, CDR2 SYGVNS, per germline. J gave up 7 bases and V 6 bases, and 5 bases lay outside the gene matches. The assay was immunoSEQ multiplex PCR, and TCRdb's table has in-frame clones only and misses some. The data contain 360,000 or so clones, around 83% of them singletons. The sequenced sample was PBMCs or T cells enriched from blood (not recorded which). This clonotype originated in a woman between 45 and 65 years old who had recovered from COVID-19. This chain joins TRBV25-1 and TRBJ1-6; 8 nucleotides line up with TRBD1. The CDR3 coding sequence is TGTGCCAGCAGACCAGGGGGCGAGAATTCACCCCTCCACTTT. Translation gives CASRPGGENSPLHF.